This T cell receptor (beta chain) was profiled in a study of beta chain features in type 1 diabetes. Turning to the study itself: No age, gender or cell yield differences were seen between patients and healthy donors.

Of the isolated RNA, all was reverse transcribed, and so the sequenced material was expressed TCRB transcripts. The protocol was immunoSEQ multiplex PCR, while the TCRdb copy is restricted to in-frame clones and leaves out a portion. The sample records hundreds of thousands of clones, around 10% being singletons. This clone occurred a few times. Sequencing input: naive CD4+ T cells from blood. This sequence was found in a woman aged 18-29 years in good health.

CDR3 sequence reads: CASSYRGTTEAFF. CDR3 coding DNA: TGTGCCAGCAGCTACCGTGGGACCACTGAAGCTTTCTTT. The V call is TRBV5-4, the J call TRBJ1-1; D perhaps matches TRBD1 (5 bases). Deletions cut 3 bases from V and 4 bases from J, with 10 bases between. CDR1 and CDR2 from the germline V gene are SGHNT and YYREEE (reference sequence). The CDR3 length is 13 residues.